Following are 23 T cell receptor beta chains from one sample sequenced in a study of T cell repertoires in cytomegalovirus infection. TCRdb fed the reads into MiXCR, producing one record per CDR3 protein. Of roughly 800,000 distinct CDR3 sequences in the sample, about 28% were seen once. Their specific antigens are unknown. This sample comprised cultured CD8+ T cells from PBMCs, obtained from culture after CMV antigen stimulation. These receptors were taken from a human donor in good health (CMV status not recorded). Some clones in this sample may be carry-over from other donors' samples.

The rearrangement joins TRBV20-1 to TRBJ1-2; D ambiguous. Germline lookup yields CDR1 DFQATT and CDR2 SNEGSKA (reference sequence). The CDR3 contains 16 residues. V was shortened by 0 bases and J by 4 bases, with 18 bases between the two germline ends. The CDR3 region has the DNA TGCAGTGCTAGAGACCCCCCGGCCGGGAAGGGCTATGGCTACACCTTC. Its translation: CSARDPPAGKGYGYTF.

The chain is built from TRBV28 and TRBJ2-1, with a tentative D call TRBD2 (6 bases). Germline V CDR1 and CDR2: MDHEN, SYDVKM. This CDR3 region has 15 residues. V lost 3 bases to trimming and J lost 3 bases, with 12 bases between them. The CDR3 nucleotides are TGTGCCAGCAGTTTCTCGGCGGGGAACTACAATGAGCAGTTCTTC. It codes for CASSFSAGNYNEQFF.

The chain couples TRBV10-3 to TRBJ2-7; no clear D gene. The CDR3 runs 13 residues. Germline assignment: CDR1 ENHRY and CDR2 SYGVKD. Trimming left V 2 bases short and J 3 bases short, with 8 bases between. The CDR3 here is CAISEHLSYEQYF. The CDR3 nucleotides are TGTGCCATCAGTGAGCACTTAAGCTACGAGCAGTACTTC.

This clonotype occurred many times. The chain is built from TRBV7-6 and TRBJ2-1; D may be TRBD1 (5 bases). The germline V gene encodes CDR1 SGHVS and CDR2 FNYEAQ. V gave up 4 bases and J gave up 5 bases, with 9 bases separating them. CDR3 size: 13 residues. The CDR3 region has the DNA TGTGCCAGCAGCTCCCAGACAGACAATGAGCAGTTCTTC. Protein: CASSSQTDNEQFF.

The genes are TRBV7-8 and TRBJ2-7; D ambiguous. This CDR3 region has 13 residues. CDR1 and CDR2 (germline): SGHVS, FQNEAQ. Trimming removed 5 bases from V and 3 bases from J, with 11 bases in between. This CDR3 is CASSPERFYEQYV. The CDR3 coding sequence is TGTGCCAGCAGCCCCGAGCGCTTCTACGAGCAGTACGTC.

The rearrangement joins TRBV4-1 to TRBJ1-1; 8 bases are a match to TRBD1. The germline CDR1 and CDR2 sequences are MGHRA and YSYEKL. J gave up 12 bases and V 3 bases, and 12 bases lay outside the gene matches. The CDR3 consists of 14 residues. This chain's CDR3 is CASSQGPGGSQTFF. CDR3 nucleotides: TGCGCCAGCAGCCAGGGCCCAGGGGGCTCTCAAACTTTCTTT.

The chain has TRBV6-5 and TRBJ2-1; 9 bases match TRBD2. Germline CDR1 MNHEY, CDR2 SVGAGI. V dropped 0 bases and J dropped 8; count of bases not matched to a gene: 11. This CDR3 region has 17 residues. For the CDR3, the DNA is TGTGCCAGCAGTTACTCGCCCGAGCGGGGGGACTTGGATGAGCAGTTCTTC. It specifies CASSYSPERGDLDEQFF.

This chain connects TRBV6-2 or TRBV6-3 to TRBJ2-5, with D hard to call. This CDR3 spans 14 amino acids. Germline loops: CDR1 MNHEY, CDR2 SVGEGT. The V end lost 4 bases, the J end lost 0 bases, and 9 bases lay between the germline ends. DNA of the CDR3: TGTGCCAGCAGTTGGGCAGGAGACCAAGAGACCCAGTACTTC. Encoded protein: CASSWAGDQETQYF.

The chain couples TRBV7-6 to TRBJ2-7, with D hard to call. The CDR3 totals 14 residues. Germline CDR1 reads SGHVS; CDR2 reads FNYEAQ. V lost 1 base to trimming and J lost 6 bases, with 13 bases between them. CDR3 sequence: CASSLVAATGEQYV. The CDR3 region has the DNA TGTGCCAGCAGCTTAGTGGCGGCGACCGGCGAGCAGTACGTC.

This chain joins TRBV27 and TRBJ1-5, with D uncertain. Germline CDR1 and CDR2: MNHEY and SMNVEV (reference sequence). This CDR3 has 14 residues. V shed 0 bases and J shed 5 bases, with 8 bases lying between them. The CDR3 coding sequence is TGTGCCAGCAGTTTATCGGGTGATCATCAGCCCCAGCATTTT. Translating it yields CASSLSGDHQPQHF.

The V and J genes are TRBV19 and TRBJ2-2, with TRBD1 matching 8 bases. This CDR3 has 16 residues. The V and J ends lost 5 bases and 6 bases, in that order; junction bases with no gene match: 11. The V gene's germline CDR1 is LNHDA and CDR2 SQIVND (reference sequence). CDR3 DNA sequence: TGTGCCAGTAGTGCCCGGGACAGGTTGTTTCCCGGGGAGCTGTTTTTT. Protein product: CASSARDRLFPGELFF.

This clonotype was seen a handful of times. The chain carries TRBV6-5 and TRBJ1-1, with D tentatively TRBD1 (5 bases). CDR3 length equals 14 residues. The V and J ends lost 6 bases and 3 bases respectively, with 14 bases between them. Germline CDR1 is MNHEY and CDR2 is SVGAGI. The CDR3 bases are TGTGCCAGCAGCCTCCGGGACCAAGACACTGAAGCTTTCTTT. It is translated as CASSLRDQDTEAFF.

This clonotype was seen only once. This may come from a read error, since a much larger clone is one base off. Here the CDR3 DNA reads TGTGCCAGCAGCCGCGGGACAGAGGCCTACAATGAGCAGTTCTTC. Encoded protein: CASSRGTEAYNEQFF. The chain employs TRBV7-2 and TRBJ2-1, with a weak D call TRBD1 (7 bases). The CDR3 is 15 residues long. The germline V gene encodes CDR1 SGHTA and CDR2 FQGNSA. V shed 5 bases and J shed 2 bases, with 13 bases lying between them.

This clonotype has more than one count but fewer than ten. This chain joins TRBV20-1 and TRBJ1-2; 10 positions match TRBD1. In germline, CDR1 is DFQATT, CDR2 SNEGSKA (reference sequence). V lost 3 bases to trimming and J lost 7 bases; unmatched junction nucleotides: 5. This CDR3 is built from 13 residues. CDR3 sequence: CSASPRDRGGYTF. CDR3 nucleotide sequence: TGCAGTGCTAGCCCCCGGGACAGGGGTGGCTACACCTTC.

The chain recombines TRBV4-3 with TRBJ1-6, with D unclear. V lost 0 bases to trimming and J lost 10 bases, with 7 bases between them. CDR3 length equals 13 residues. The germline V gene encodes CDR1 LGHNA and CDR2 YSLEER. CDR3 coding DNA: TGCGCCAGCAGCCAAGATTCAACCTCACCCCTCCACTTT. Its translation: CASSQDSTSPLHF.

This clonotype was picked up many times. The rearrangement uses TRBV5-1 and TRBJ2-3; 8 positions agree with TRBD2. V dropped 3 bases and J dropped 7; count of bases not matched to a gene: 10. This CDR3 has 15 residues. Germline lookup yields CDR1 SGHRS and CDR2 YFSETQ. The chain's CDR3 is CASSWQSGGANTQYF. DNA for the CDR3: TGCGCCAGCAGCTGGCAAAGCGGGGGTGCGAATACGCAGTATTTT.

This clonotype occurred a few times. The V and J genes are TRBV7-3 and TRBJ2-1; 12 bases match TRBD2. V shed 1 base and J 5 bases; nucleotides not matched to a gene: 6. Germline CDR1 and CDR2: SGHTA and FQGTGA. The CDR3 length is 17 residues. CDR3 coding DNA: TGTGCCAGCAGCTTAATAGCTAGCGGGGGGGACAACAATGAGCAGTTCTTC. It is translated as CASSLIASGGDNNEQFF.

This clonotype was observed a handful of times. V and J are TRBV27 and TRBJ1-6; D call uncertain. Deletions cut 5 bases from V and 8 bases from J, with 13 bases between. The CDR3 runs to 14 residues. CDR1 and CDR2 from the germline V gene are MNHEY and SMNVEV (reference sequence). CDR3 residues: CASSGLGNYSPLHF. The CDR3 DNA follows: TGTGCCAGCAGTGGACTTGGCAACTATTCACCCCTCCACTTT.

This clonotype has a single count. The chain uses TRBV4-1 and TRBJ2-2, with D hard to call. The V gene's germline CDR1 is MGHRA and CDR2 YSYEKL. The V gene lost 3 bases and the J gene lost 1 base, with 12 bases spanning the gap. This CDR3 contains 16 residues. The CDR3 loop reads CASSHEFRVNTGELFF. In nucleotides, the CDR3 is TGCGCCAGCAGCCATGAGTTTCGGGTGAACACCGGGGAGCTGTTTTTT.

The J gene is TRBJ2-7, the V gene TRBV7-9; D ambiguous. This CDR3 region has 13 residues. Germline V gene data show CDR1 as SEHNR and CDR2 as FQNEAQ (reference sequence). V was cut by 2 bases and J by 7 bases, with 12 bases left in between. The CDR3 is CASSLSPAWEQYV. Here the CDR3 DNA reads TGTGCCAGCAGCTTATCCCCAGCGTGGGAGCAGTACGTC.

This clonotype was seen ten or more times. The chain combines TRBV7-3 with TRBJ2-1; D perhaps matches TRBD2 (6 bases). Looked up from germline, CDR1 is SGHTA and CDR2 is FQGTGA. V was trimmed by 2 bases and J by 9 bases, leaving 11 bases between them. The CDR3 is 13 amino acids. The CDR3 sequence: CASSLGGLPEQFF. The CDR3 DNA reads TGTGCCAGCAGCTTAGGAGGGTTGCCTGAGCAGTTCTTC.

This clonotype was found a few times. The chain uses TRBV2 and TRBJ2-1; tentatively, D is TRBD1 (6 bases). Trimming shortened V by 7 bases and J by 5 bases, and 15 bases separated the two germline ends. CDR3 size: 14 residues. Germline V gives CDR1 SNHLY, CDR2 FYNNEI. In DNA, the CDR3 is TGTGCCAGCATTCGACAGGAGGAGAACAATGAGCAGTTCTTC. It translates to CASIRQEENNEQFF. The variable domain in full, with the rest retrieved from reference TRBV2 and TRBJ2-1, is EPEVTQTPSHQVTQMGQEVILRCVPISNHLYFYWYRQILGQKVEFLVSFYNNEISEKSEIFDDQFSVERPDGSNFTLKIRSTKLEDSAMYFCASIRQEENNEQFFGPGTRLTVL.

This clonotype was seen a few times. The chain joins TRBV4-1 to TRBJ1-1; no clear D. CDR3 length: 13 residues. Germline V lookup: CDR1 MGHRA, CDR2 YSYEKL. The V end lost 0 bases, the J end lost 8 bases, and 10 bases lay between the germline ends. CDR3 sequence (DNA): TGCGCCAGCAGCCAAGAACCCTTAAGGGAAGCTTTCTTT. The encoded protein is CASSQEPLREAFF.